This T cell receptor beta chain was documented in a study of blood T cell repertoires in COVID-19. Profiled with immunoSEQ multiplex PCR; TCRdb holds only in-frame clones, not every one. The sample contains roughly 110,000 clones, about 84% of which appear only once. There are 14 residues in the CDR3. The germline CDR1 and CDR2 sequences are SQVTM and ANQGSEA. After removal of 5 bases from V and 5 bases from J, the junction contained 8 bases not matched to a gene. The rearrangement joins TRBV29-1 to TRBJ1-4, with 7 positions matching TRBD1. The origin of this receptor is a woman aged 55-69 years with acute or convalescent COVID-19. Sequencing input: peripheral blood. CDR3 sequence (DNA): TGCAGCGTTTCCCCGGGACAGCCGAATGAAAAACTGTTTTTT. The encoded protein is CSVSPGQPNEKLFF.